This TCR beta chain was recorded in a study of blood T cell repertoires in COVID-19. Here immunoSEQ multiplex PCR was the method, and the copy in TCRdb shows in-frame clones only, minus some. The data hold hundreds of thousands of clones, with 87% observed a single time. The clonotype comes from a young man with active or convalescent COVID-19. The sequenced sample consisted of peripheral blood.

CDR3 bases: TGTGCCAGCAGTTCGACAGTCTATAATTCACCCCTCCACTTT. Its translation: CASSSTVYNSPLHF. The rearrangement joins TRBV6-5 to TRBJ1-6; D perhaps matches TRBD1 (5 bases). The CDR3 length is 14 residues. Trimming removed 4 bases from V and 3 bases from J, with 7 bases in between. CDR1 is MNHEY and CDR2 is SVGAGI in the germline V gene.